This entry is about one TCR beta chain. The data stem from a study of OX40 agonist ivuxolimab in advanced cancers. Assay: immunoSEQ multiplex PCR; the TCRdb copy retains only in-frame clones and omits some. The repertoire holds about 79,000 clones, with approximately 92% as singletons. The CDR3 sequence is 16 residues long. Trimming took off 3 bases at V and 0 bases at J, with 16 bases between the two ends. Germline V gene data show CDR1 as SGHNT and CDR2 as YYREEE (reference sequence). The sequence was collected from an adult with an advanced solid tumor such as melanoma, head and neck, liver or kidney cancer. The chain is built from TRBV5-4 and TRBJ2-7; unclear D gene. The source was CD4+ or CD8+ T cells sorted from blood, collected in a trial of the OX40 agonist ivuxolimab. The CDR3 DNA sequence: TGTGCCAGCAGCTCCGGCAGAAGACGTAGCTCCTACGAGCAGTACTTC. This codes for CASSSGRRRSSYEQYF.